This T cell receptor beta chain was retrieved from a study of cytomegalovirus exposure and HLA in healthy donors (dated by TCRdb to about 2017). Regarding the complete study: In an earlier analysis of roughly 590 of the donors, less than 350 Gb of sequence data and approximately 100 million unique TCR beta sequences from roughly 190 million T cells were reported. Roughly 300 gigabases of sequencing data and around 88 million unique TCR sequences made up an early release that covered over 550 HLA-typed donors. Of the approximately 400 genotyped donors, approximately 83% fell in the genetic ancestry cluster associated with self-reported Caucasian donors. The aim of the study was to test whether cataloging public T cell receptors could identify signatures of past pathogen exposure. The T cell repertoires of several hundred subjects were profiled by immunosequencing and related to cytomegalovirus serostatus. Besides the first cohort of 666 subjects, a separate validation cohort made up of 120 or so different subjects was used. To predict cytomegalovirus infection status, the study brought together high-throughput TCR immunosequencing, statistical association of individual TCRs with disease status, and machine learning. In a later analysis, previously published TCR beta repertoires from 666 donors were re-analyzed and high-resolution HLA genotyping was added so that TCR occurrence patterns could be studied. The later analysis used no new phenotypic data to find candidate immune exposures, relying instead on TCR beta sequences and their occurrence across donors. An earlier analysis of 500 to 650 of the donors applied high-throughput TCR beta sequencing to assess whether each TCR beta V gene segment acted as functional or pseudogenic. Donor age, sex, ethnicity and CMV serostatus were collected together with the repertoire data. In a later genetic analysis, genome-wide SNP genotypes for about 65% of the roughly 700 donors were used, and that subset was treated as a discovery cohort. All discovery cohort repertoires had been generated on a single sequencing platform. HLA typing included class I and class II loci at four-digit resolution. Typing coverage varied by locus: roughly 629-630 donors for A, B, C, DRB1 and DQB1; some 520 for DQA1; about 570 for DPA1; 400 to 480 for DPB1. Because of strong linkage in the cohort, roughly five DR-DQ haplotypes were treated as single units for association and clustering. Across some 400 genotyped donors of the cohort, an average of approximately 240,000 unique TCR beta nucleotide sequences per donor were sequenced, and around 19% of those sequences were non-productive.

To note about this clone: Its antigen remains unidentified. No quality values exist for individual bases; no much larger clone is one base distant.

Study-wide findings and limitations: A later analysis found that most CMV-associated TCR beta chains appeared HLA-restricted, with HLA associations seemingly driven largely by CMV exposure. The study listed 150 to 200 TCR beta chains as associated with cytomegalovirus. According to a later genetic analysis, donors in an Asian-associated ancestry cluster had fewer N-insertions in productive TCRs than the roughly 700-donor mean. V-gene and J-gene trimming of TCR beta chains was associated with a missense DCLRE1C variant in a later genetic analysis, and the association was replicated in an independent cohort. Linkage disequilibrium might explain the correlated functional status among segregating V segments, but an unknown experimental factor could not be excluded. Because counts were too low, approximately 15 rarely observed V segments, including chromosome 9 orphons, were excluded from the earlier analysis of 500 to 700 of the donors. In a later analysis, TCR association rates were found to vary across HLA loci, with the most associated TCRs seen for DRB1 alleles and the fewest for HLA-C alleles. Several of the top co-occurrence clusters appeared to be linked to parvovirus B19, influenza, CMV and Epstein-Barr virus, according to a later analysis. A cluster of highly shared sequence variants was judged likely to represent a technical artifact of the sequencing pipeline. Immune exposure information for the cohort was limited to CMV serostatus. This cohort had only TCR beta chains sequenced, and the lack of alpha or paired-chain data limited which features could be detected. Because some donors lacked HLA typing at each locus, the association tests relied only on the typed subset. It was suggested by the authors that the approach could potentially be generalized to other disease states and immunological phenotypes. In an earlier analysis of approximately 590 of the donors, most TCR beta V segments were observed in productive rearrangements about 87% or about 30% of the time, broadly matching IMGT annotations. In a later analysis, HLA-associated TCR beta chains showed more clonal expansion and lower generation probabilities than non-associated chains that were equally common. Strong co-occurrence of HLA alleles, especially DR and DQ, made assigning TCR associations to individual alleles difficult. In both the original and validation cohorts, the classifier was reported to diagnose cytomegalovirus status with high specificity and sensitivity. A few of the identified cytomegalovirus-associated TCR beta chains were confirmed in vitro to be specific for cytomegalovirus antigens. Roughly uniform sequencing depth across donors was assumed in presence/absence analyses, although this assumption may not hold. Because the 87-base-pair reads could not distinguish some IMGT-functional V segments, including TRBV6-2 and TRBV6-3, those segments were excluded. In a later analysis, 15,000 to 20,000 TCR beta sequences were associated with specific HLA alleles at a false discovery rate of 0.05. A further reported finding was that TCR beta sequences accurately predicted the HLA-A and HLA-B alleles for most subjects in the first cohort. Across donors, most TCR sequences were observed very rarely, whereas some public TCRs were present in many individuals.

The method behind the library was the immunoSEQ multiplex PCR assay. For the multiplex PCR, a mixture combining 60 forward primers for TCR Vbeta segments and 13 reverse primers for TCR Jbeta segments was used. A multiplex PCR assay on genomic DNA amplified the CDR3 region of rearranged TCR beta genes. The amplified TCR beta libraries were sequenced on the Illumina HiSeq System as 87-base-pair reads. As for how the authors treated the data: Across the 600 to 700 repertoires, a later analysis counted around 80 million unique TCR beta chains, 9.5 million to 13 million of which were shared by at least two donors. To remove PCR and sequencing errors, raw reads were error-corrected and collapsed into unique sequences using a nearest-neighbor algorithm that merged closely related sequences. Alignment of CDR3 sequences to IMGT reference sequences was used to assign V, D and J gene segments. Each retained sequence needed at least a six-nucleotide match to both a V gene segment and a J gene segment. A rearrangement was called productive if the CDR3 had no stop codons and remained in frame with V and J, and every other rearrangement was called non-productive. Following IMGT convention, CDR3 was defined as the stretch from the second conserved V-encoded cysteine up to the conserved J-encoded phenylalanine. In an earlier analysis of roughly 610 of the donors, sequences lacking an unambiguous match to a single V gene segment were excluded. An earlier analysis of 450 to 650 of the donors called V segments functional above 56.7% productive rearrangements and segregating when the between-donor standard deviation exceeded 5%. A statistical classification framework was built to diagnose cytomegalovirus status from the catalog of TCR beta chain sequences. In a later analysis, V and J genes were assigned by comparing TCR nucleotide sequences against IMGT/GENE-DB human TR gene sequences. A later analysis assigned CDR3 sequences and most-parsimonious VDJ recombination scenarios with the TCRdist pipeline. A later analysis defined each TCR beta chain by its CDR3 amino acid sequence plus V-gene family, and excluded reads lacking a unique V-gene family. A later analysis removed 550 to 650 highly shared, low-generation-probability nucleotide sequences to deal with suspected cross-contamination and a sequencing artifact. In a later analysis, a clonal expansion index was calculated for each public chain from normalized within-repertoire ranks of inferred template counts. In a later analysis, generation probabilities were computed using a VDJ recombination model fitted to out-of-frame rearrangements, and the results were checked against IGoR. A later analysis scored TCR-TCR, TCR-HLA and TCR-CMV co-occurrence with hypergeometric tests, applying a repertoire-size bias correction to TCR pairs. A later analysis estimated false discovery rates by permuting HLA or CMV assignments 20 times. In a later analysis, co-occurring TCRs were grouped with DBSCAN, and TCRdist sequence similarity was added when clustering was performed within HLA-allele-positive subsets. Repertoires with fewer than 30,000 or more than 120,000 public chains were left out of co-occurrence clustering, as were about 5 repertoires with anomalous nucleotide sharing. TCRdb mirrors the immuneACCESS table, restricted to in-frame sequences. Some clones are absent from its copies; in checked studies, under half trace to an unresolved V gene, and the reason for the others is unknown. Clone size and V and J calls were adopted from that table, with D and trimming inferred from the DNA. This sample lists tens of thousands of clones; 78% were detected once. Clones ranked in the top ten supply 2.5% of the sample.

CDR1 is given as MRHNA and CDR2 as SNTAGT, both from the germline V gene. Trimming leaves V shorter by 4 bases and J shorter by 7 bases, with the junction holding 0 bases beyond the gene matches. The CDR3, cysteine through phenylalanine, is 13 amino acids long. Left in the record is the CDR3 DNA by itself, 39 bases read in frame from the first base. The cohort comprised hundreds of healthy bone marrow donors. At the time of sampling, all cohort members were nominally healthy, though unrecorded immune exposures were likely present. The donor was CMV seropositive and belonged to the group of more than 250 seropositive cohort members. A peripheral blood sample was provided by each donor, and peripheral blood mononuclear cells were used for TCR beta sequencing. Genomic DNA was extracted from the blood cell samples with the Qiagen DNeasy Blood Extraction Kit.

The sequence was obtained from a male donor in good health and CMV-seropositive. Sequencing was carried out using PBMCs. The chain is assembled from TRBV6-4 and TRBJ1-5, with 11 bases matching TRBD1. Here is the DNA: TGTGCCAGCAGTGGGGACAGGGGGCAGCCCCAGCATTTT. The translation is CASSGDRGQPQHF.